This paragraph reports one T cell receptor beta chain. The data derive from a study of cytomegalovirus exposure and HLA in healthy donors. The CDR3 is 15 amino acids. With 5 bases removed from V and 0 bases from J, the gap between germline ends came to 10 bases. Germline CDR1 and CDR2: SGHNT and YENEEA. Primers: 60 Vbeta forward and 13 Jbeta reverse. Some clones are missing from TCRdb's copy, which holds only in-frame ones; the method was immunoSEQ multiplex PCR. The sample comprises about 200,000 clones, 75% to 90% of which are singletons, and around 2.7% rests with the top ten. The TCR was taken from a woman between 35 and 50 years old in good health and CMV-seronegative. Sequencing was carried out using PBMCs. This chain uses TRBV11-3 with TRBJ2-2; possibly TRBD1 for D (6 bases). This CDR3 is CASSPRTANTGELFF. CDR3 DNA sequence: TGTGCCAGCAGCCCCAGGACAGCGAACACCGGGGAGCTGTTTTTT.